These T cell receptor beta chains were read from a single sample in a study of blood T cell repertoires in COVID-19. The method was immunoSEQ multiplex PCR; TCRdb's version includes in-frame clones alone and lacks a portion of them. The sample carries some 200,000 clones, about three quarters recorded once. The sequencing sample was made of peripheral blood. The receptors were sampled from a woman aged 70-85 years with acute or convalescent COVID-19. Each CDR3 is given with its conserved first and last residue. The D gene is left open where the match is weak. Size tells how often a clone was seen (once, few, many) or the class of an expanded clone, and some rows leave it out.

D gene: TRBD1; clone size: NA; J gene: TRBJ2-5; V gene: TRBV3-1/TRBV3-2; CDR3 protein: CASSLNRGRSGSGETQYF; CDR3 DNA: TGTGCCAGCAGCCTAAACAGGGGGCGCTCGGGGTCTGGAGAGACCCAGTACTTC
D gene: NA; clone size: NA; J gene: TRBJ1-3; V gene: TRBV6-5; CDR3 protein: CASSLGGYGNTIYF; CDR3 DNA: TGTGCCAGCAGTTTGGGAGGGTATGGAAACACCATATATTTT
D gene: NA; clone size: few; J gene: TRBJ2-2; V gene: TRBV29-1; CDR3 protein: CSVAGTPTGELFF; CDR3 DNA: TGCAGCGTTGCCGGGACACCCACCGGGGAGCTGTTTTTT
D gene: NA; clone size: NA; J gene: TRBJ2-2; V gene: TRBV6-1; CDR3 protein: CASSESLSGTGELFF; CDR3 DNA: TGTGCCAGCAGTGAAAGTTTATCCGGCACCGGGGAGCTGTTTTTT
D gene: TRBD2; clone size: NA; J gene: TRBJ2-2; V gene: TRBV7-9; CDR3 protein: CASSPPATSGRAMTGELFF; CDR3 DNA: TGTGCCAGCAGCCCCCCGGCGACTAGCGGGAGGGCCATGACCGGGGAGCTGTTTTTT
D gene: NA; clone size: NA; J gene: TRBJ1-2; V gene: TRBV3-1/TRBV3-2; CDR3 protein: CASSQGPARGYTF; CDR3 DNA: TGTGCCAGCAGCCAAGGTCCCGCTAGGGGCTACACCTTC
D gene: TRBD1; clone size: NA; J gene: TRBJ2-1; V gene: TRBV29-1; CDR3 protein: CSVEQGGPKYEQFF; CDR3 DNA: TGCAGCGTAGAACAGGGGGGCCCAAAATATGAGCAGTTCTTC
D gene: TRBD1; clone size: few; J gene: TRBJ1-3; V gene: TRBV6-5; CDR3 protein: CASSFLGQDSGNTIYF; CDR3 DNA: TGTGCCAGCAGTTTCCTAGGACAGGACTCTGGAAACACCATATATTTT
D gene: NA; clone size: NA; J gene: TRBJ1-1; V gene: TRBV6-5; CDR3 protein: CASSYSGKNTEAFF; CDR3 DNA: TGTGCCAGCAGTTATTCAGGGAAGAACACTGAAGCTTTCTTT
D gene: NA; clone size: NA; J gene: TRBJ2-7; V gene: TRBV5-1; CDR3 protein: CASSLRTARGYEQYF; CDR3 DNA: TGCGCCAGCAGCCTACGTACGGCCCGAGGTTACGAGCAGTACTTC
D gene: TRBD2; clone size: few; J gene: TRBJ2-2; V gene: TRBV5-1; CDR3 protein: CASSFELAPSSRELFF; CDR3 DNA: TGCGCCAGCAGCTTCGAACTAGCGCCTTCGTCGAGGGAGCTGTTTTTT
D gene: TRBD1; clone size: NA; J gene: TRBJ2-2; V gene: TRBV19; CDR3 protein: CASSIDRGVTGELFF; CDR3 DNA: TGTGCCAGTAGTATCGACAGGGGGGTCACCGGGGAGCTGTTTTTT
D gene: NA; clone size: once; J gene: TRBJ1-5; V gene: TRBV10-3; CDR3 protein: CAISVSNNQPQHF; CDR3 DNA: TGTGCCATCAGTGTGAGCAACAATCAGCCCCAGCATTTT
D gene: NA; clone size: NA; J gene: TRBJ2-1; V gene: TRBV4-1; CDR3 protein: CASSQEPGPGGNEQFF; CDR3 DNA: TGCGCCAGCAGCCAGGAGCCGGGACCCGGAGGGAATGAGCAGTTCTTC
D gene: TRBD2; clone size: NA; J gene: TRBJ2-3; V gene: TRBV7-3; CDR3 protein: CASSKEASGSPDTQYF; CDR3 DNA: TGTGCCAGCAGCAAAGAAGCTAGCGGGAGCCCAGATACGCAGTATTTT
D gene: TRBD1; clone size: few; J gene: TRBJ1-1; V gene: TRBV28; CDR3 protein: CASLPGQGFTEAFF; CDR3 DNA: TGTGCCAGCTTACCGGGACAGGGTTTTACTGAAGCTTTCTTT
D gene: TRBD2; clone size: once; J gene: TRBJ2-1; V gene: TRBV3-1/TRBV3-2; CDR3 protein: CASSILAGGPSNEQFF; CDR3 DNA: TGTGCCAGCAGCATCCTAGCGGGAGGACCCTCGAATGAGCAGTTCTTC
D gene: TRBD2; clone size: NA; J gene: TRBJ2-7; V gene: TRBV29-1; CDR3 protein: CSVGGTSGRPYEQYF; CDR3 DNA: TGCAGCGTTGGAGGGACTAGCGGTCGCCCCTACGAGCAGTACTTC
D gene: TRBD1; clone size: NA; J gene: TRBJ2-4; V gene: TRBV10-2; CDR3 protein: CASSEQGFRNIQYF; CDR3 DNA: TGCGCCAGCAGCGAACAGGGGTTCAGAAACATTCAGTACTTC
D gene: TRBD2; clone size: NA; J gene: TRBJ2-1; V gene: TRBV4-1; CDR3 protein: CASSPLARGTSGLTGSYNEQFF; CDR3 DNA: TGCGCCAGCAGCCCACTCGCAAGGGGGACTAGCGGTTTAACCGGCTCCTACAATGAGCAGTTCTTC
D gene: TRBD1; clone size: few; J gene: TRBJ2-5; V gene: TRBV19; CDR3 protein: CASSIGTGFSETQYF; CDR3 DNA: TGTGCCAGTAGTATTGGGACAGGGTTTTCGGAGACCCAGTACTTC
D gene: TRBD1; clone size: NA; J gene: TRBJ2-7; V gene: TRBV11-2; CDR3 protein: CASRRQGAEEQYF; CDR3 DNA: TGTGCCAGCAGGCGACAGGGGGCAGAGGAGCAGTACTTC
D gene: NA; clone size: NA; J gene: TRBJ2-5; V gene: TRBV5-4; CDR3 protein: CASSLAGSQETQYF; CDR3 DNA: TGTGCCAGCAGCTTGGCCGGGAGCCAAGAGACCCAGTACTTC
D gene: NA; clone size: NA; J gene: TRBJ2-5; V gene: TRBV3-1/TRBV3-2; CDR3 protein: CASSQGRGRETQYF; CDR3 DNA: TGTGCCAGCAGCCAAGGGAGGGGGCGAGAGACCCAGTACTTC
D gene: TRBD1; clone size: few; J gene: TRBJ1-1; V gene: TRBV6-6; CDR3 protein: CASRPSGTGGNTEAFF; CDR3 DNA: TGTGCCAGCAGACCATCCGGGACAGGGGGGAACACTGAAGCTTTCTTT
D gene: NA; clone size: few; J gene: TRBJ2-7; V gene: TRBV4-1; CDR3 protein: CASSQDLINRQYF; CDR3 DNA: TGCGCCAGCAGCCAAGATCTAATAAACAGGCAGTACTTC
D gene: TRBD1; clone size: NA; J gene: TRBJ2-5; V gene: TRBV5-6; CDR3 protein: CASSTAGQGWETQYF; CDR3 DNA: TGTGCCAGCAGCACTGCGGGACAGGGGTGGGAGACCCAGTACTTC
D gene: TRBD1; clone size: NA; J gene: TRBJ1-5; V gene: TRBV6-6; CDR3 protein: CASSADRGNQPQHF; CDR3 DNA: TGTGCCAGCAGCGCGGACAGGGGCAATCAGCCCCAGCATTTT
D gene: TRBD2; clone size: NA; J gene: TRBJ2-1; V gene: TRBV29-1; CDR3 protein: CSVEPLAGRGGSYNEQFF; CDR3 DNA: TGCAGCGTTGAGCCACTAGCGGGGAGGGGGGGCTCCTACAATGAGCAGTTCTTC
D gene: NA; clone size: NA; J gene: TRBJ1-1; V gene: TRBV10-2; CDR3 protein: CASSDLQGYTEAFF; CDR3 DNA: TGCGCCAGCAGTGACCTGCAGGGTTACACTGAAGCTTTCTTT